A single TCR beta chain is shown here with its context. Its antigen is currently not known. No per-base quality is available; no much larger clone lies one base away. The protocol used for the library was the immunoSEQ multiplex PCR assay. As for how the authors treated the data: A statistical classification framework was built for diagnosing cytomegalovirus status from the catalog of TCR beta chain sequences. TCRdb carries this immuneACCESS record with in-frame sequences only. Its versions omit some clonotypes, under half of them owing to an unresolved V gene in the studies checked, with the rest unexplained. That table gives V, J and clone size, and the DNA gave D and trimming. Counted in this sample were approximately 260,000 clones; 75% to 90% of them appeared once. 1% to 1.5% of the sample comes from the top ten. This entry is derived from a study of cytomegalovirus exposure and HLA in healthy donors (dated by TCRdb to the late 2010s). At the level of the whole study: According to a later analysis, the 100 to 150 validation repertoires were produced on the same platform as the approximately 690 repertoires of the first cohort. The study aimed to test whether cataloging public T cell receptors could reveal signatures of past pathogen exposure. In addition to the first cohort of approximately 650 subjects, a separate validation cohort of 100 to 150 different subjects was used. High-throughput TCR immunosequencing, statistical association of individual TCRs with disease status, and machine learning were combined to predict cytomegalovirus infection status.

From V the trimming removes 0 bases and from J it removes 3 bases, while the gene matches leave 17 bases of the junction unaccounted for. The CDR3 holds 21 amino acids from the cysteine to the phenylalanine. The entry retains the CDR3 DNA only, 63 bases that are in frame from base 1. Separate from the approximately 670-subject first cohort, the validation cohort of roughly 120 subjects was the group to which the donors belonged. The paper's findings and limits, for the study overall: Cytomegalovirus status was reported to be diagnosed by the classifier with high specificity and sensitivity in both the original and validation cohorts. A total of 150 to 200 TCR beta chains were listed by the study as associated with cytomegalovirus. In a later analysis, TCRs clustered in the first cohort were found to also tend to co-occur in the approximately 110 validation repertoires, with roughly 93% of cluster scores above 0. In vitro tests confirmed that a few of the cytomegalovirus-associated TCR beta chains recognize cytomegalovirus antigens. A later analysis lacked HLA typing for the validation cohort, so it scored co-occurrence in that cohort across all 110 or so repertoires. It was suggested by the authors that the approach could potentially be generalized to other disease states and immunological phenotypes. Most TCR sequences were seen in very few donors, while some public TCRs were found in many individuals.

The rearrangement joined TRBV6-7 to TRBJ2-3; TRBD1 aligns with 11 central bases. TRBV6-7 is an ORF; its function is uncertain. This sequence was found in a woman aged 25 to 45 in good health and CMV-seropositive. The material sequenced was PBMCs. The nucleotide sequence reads TGTGCCAGCAGTTACTCATCTTGGACAGGGGGCCAGGAGATTGTTACAGATACGCAGTATTTT. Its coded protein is CASSYSSWTGGQEIVTDTQYF.